This T cell receptor beta chain was obtained from a study of shared clonotypes between healthy human individuals. TCRdb keeps only in-frame clones here, not all; method: immunoSEQ multiplex PCR. Here the sample spans 950,000 to 1,100,000 clones, under 80% being singletons. The CDR3 has 12 residues. Germline V gene sequence: CDR1 SGHNT, CDR2 YYREEE (reference sequence). V dropped 3 bases and J dropped 4 bases, with 7 bases sitting between them. Source material: memory CD4+ T cells sorted from blood. Subset meaning: CD45RA-negative fraction. The chain couples TRBV5-4 to TRBJ1-1, with D unclear. The receptor comes from a man between 18 and 29 years old in good health. The CDR3 coding sequence is TGTGCCAGCAGCTCCCTACGCACTGAAGCTTTCTTT. This translates into CASSSLRTEAFF.